This entry features one T cell receptor beta chain sequence. Per germline, CDR1 SNHLY and CDR2 FYNNEI. The CDR3 has 11 amino acids. Trimming left V 5 bases short and J 4 bases short, with 3 bases between. Whoever was chosen for sequencing had shown CD8+CD57+ cell expansion by flow cytometry. With no exception, the patients had severe acquired aplastic anemia. The sample originates from a study of CD8+CD57+ T cells in acquired aplastic anemia. Genomic DNA templated the TCR beta VDJ and CDR3 profiling. TCRdb reanalysed the reads using MiXCR and keeps one entry per CDR3 protein. The sample yields a few hundred thousand distinct CDR3 sequences, less than 60% seen once.

The sample was sorted CD4+, CD8+, or CD8+CD57+ T cells (not recorded which) from PBMCs. The chain combines TRBV2 with TRBJ1-5; D is unresolved. This receptor was obtained from a human donor with aplastic anemia. The CDR3 loop reads CASSMNQPQHF. The CDR3 DNA sequence: TGTGCCAGCAGTATGAATCAGCCCCAGCATTTT.